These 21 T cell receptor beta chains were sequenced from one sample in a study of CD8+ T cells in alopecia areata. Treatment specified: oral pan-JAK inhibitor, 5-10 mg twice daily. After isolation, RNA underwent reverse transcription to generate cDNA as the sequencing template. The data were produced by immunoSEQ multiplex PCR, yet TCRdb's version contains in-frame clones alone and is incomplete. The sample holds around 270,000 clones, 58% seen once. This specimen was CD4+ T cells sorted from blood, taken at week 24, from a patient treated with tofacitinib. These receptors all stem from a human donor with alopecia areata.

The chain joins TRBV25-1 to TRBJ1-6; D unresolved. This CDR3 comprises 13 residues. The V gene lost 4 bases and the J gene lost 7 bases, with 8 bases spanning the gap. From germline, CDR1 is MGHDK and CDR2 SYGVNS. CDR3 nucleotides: TGTGCCAGCAGTGGTCTGATAAATTCACCCCTCCACTTT. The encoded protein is CASSGLINSPLHF.

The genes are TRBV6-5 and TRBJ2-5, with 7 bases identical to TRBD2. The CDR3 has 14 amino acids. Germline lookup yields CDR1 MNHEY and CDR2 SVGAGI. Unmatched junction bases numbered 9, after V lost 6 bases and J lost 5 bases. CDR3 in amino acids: CASSASWGGETQYF. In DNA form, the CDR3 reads TGTGCCAGCAGCGCCTCCTGGGGGGGTGAGACCCAGTACTTC.

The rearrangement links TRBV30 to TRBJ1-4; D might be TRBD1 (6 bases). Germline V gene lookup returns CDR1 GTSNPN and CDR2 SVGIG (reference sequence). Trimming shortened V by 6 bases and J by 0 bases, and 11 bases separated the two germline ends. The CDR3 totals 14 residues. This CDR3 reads CACLQGATNEKLFF. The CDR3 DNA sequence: TGTGCCTGCTTACAGGGAGCAACTAATGAAAAACTGTTTTTT.

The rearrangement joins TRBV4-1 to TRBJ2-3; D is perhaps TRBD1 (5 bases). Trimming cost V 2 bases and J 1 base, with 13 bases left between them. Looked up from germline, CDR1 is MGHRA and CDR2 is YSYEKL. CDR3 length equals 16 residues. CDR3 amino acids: CASSQSGMVGTDTQYF. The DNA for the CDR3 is TGCGCCAGCAGCCAATCAGGGATGGTGGGCACAGATACGCAGTATTTT.

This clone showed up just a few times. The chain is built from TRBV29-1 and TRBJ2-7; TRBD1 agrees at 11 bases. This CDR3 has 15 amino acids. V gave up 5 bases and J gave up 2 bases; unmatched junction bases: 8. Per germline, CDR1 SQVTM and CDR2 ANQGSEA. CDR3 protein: CSVWRPGQGAYEQYF. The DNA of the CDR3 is TGCAGCGTTTGGCGGCCGGGACAGGGGGCCTACGAGCAGTACTTC.

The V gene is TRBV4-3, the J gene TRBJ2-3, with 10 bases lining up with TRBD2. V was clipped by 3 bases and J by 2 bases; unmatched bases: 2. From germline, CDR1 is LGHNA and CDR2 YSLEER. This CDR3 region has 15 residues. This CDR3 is CASSQTSGFTDTQYF. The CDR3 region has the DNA TGCGCCAGCAGCCAGACTAGCGGGTTCACAGATACGCAGTATTTT.

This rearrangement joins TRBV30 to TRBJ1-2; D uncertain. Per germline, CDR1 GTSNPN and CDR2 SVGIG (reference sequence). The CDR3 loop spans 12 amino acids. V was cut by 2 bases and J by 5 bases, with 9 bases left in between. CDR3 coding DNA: TGTGCCTGGAGTAGACCCCAATATGGCTACACCTTC. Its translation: CAWSRPQYGYTF.

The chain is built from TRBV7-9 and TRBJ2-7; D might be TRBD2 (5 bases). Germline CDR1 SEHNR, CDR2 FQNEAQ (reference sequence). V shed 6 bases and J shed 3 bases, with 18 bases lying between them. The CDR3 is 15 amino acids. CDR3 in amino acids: CASSPSLDGGYEQYF. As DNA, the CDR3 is TGTGCCAGCAGTCCTAGCCTGGACGGAGGCTACGAGCAGTACTTC.

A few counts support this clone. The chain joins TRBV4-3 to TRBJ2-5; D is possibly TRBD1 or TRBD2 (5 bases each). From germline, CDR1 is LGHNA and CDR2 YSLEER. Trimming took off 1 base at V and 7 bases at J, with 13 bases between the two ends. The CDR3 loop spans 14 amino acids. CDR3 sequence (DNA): TGCGCCAGCAGCCAAGGAAGGGGCGCGGGGACCCAGTACTTC. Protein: CASSQGRGAGTQYF.

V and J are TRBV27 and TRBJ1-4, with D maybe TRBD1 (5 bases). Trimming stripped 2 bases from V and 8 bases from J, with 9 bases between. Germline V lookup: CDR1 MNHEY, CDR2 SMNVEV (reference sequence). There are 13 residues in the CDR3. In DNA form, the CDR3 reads TGTGCCAGCAGTTTACCGGGGGGAGAAAAACTGTTTTTT. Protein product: CASSLPGGEKLFF.

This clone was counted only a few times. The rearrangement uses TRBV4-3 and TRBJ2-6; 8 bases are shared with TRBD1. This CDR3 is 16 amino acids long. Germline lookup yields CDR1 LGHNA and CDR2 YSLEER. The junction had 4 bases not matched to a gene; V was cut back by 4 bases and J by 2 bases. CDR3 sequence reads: CASSRAGGAGANVLTF. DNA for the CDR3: TGCGCCAGCAGCCGAGCAGGGGGCGCTGGGGCCAACGTCCTGACTTTC.

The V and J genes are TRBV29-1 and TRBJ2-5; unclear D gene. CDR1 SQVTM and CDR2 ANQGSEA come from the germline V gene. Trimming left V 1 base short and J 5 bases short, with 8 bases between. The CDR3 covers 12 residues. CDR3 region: CSVEGSSETQYF. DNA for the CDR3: TGCAGCGTTGAAGGAAGTAGCGAGACCCAGTACTTC. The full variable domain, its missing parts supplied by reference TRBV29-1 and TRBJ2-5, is SAVISQKPSRDICQRGTSLTIQCQVDSQVTMMFWYRQQPGQSLTLIATANQGSEATYESGFVIDKFPISRPNLTFSTLTVSNMSPEDSSIYLCSVEGSSETQYFGPGTRLLVL.

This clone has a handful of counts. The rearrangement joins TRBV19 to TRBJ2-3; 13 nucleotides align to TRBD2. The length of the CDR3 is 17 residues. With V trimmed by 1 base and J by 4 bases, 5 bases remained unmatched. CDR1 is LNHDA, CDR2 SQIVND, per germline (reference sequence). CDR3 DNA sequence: TGTGCCAGTAGTATAGCCGGACTAGCGGGGGTAGCAGATACGCAGTATTTT. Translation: CASSIAGLAGVADTQYF.

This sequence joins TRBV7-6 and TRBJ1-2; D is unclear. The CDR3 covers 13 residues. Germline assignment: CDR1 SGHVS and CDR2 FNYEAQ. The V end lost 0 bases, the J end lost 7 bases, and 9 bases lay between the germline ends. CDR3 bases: TGTGCCAGCAGCTTAGCGCGTGGAAGTGGCTACACCTTC. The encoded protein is CASSLARGSGYTF.

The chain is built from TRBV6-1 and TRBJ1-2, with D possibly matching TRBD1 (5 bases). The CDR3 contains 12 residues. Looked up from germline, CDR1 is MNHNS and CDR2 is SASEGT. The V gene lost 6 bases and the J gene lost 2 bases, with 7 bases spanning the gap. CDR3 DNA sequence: TGTGCCAGCAGAAGGGGCAACTATGGCTACACCTTC. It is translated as CASRRGNYGYTF.

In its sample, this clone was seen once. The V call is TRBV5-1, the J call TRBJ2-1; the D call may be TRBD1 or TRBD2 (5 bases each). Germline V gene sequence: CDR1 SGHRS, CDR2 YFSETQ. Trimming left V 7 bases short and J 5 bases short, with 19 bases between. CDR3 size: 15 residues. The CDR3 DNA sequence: TGCGCCAGCCAGCCCGGGGCCCAACCCAACAATGAGCAGTTCTTC. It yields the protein CASQPGAQPNNEQFF.

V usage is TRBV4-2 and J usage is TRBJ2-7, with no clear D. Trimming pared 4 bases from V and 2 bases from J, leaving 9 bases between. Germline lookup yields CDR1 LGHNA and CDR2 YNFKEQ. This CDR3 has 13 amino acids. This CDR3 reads CASSPGSTYEQYF. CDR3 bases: TGTGCCAGCAGCCCCGGGTCGACCTACGAGCAGTACTTC.

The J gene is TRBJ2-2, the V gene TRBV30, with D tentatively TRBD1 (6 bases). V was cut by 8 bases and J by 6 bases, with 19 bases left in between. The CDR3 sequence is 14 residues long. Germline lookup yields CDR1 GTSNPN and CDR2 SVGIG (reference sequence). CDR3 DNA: TGTGCCCGGACCTGGGGGCATGCCTCCGGGGAGCTGTTTTTT. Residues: CARTWGHASGELFF.

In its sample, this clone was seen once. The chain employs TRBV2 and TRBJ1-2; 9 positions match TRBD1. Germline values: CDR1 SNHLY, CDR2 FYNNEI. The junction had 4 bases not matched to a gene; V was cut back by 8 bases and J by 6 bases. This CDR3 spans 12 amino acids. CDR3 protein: CASPGQGNGYTF. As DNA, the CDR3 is TGTGCCAGCCCGGGACAGGGTAATGGCTACACCTTC.

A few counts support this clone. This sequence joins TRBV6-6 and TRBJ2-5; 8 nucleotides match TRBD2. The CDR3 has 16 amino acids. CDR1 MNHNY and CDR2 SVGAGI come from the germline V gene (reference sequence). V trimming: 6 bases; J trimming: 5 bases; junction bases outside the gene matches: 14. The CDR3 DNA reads TGTGCCAGCAGACTCCGACAAGCGGGGGCCGTGGAGACCCAGTACTTC. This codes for CASRLRQAGAVETQYF.

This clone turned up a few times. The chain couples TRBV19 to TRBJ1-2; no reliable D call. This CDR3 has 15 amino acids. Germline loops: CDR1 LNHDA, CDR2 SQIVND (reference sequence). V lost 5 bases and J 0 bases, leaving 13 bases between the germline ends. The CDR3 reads CASSHRATTNYGYTF. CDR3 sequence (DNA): TGTGCCAGTAGTCACAGAGCTACCACTAACTATGGCTACACCTTC.